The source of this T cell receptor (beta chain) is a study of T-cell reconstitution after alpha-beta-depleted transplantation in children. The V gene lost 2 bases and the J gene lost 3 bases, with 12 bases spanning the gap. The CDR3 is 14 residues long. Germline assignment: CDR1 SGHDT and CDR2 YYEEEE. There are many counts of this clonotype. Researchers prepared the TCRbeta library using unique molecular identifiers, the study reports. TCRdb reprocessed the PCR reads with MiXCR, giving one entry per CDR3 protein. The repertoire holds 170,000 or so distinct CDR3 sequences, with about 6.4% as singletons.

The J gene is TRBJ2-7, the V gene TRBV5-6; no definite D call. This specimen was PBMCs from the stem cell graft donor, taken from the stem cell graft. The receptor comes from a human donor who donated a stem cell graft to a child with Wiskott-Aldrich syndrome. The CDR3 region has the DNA TGTGCCAGCAGCTTTGGCAGGTCAATCTACGAGCAGTACTTC. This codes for CASSFGRSIYEQYF.